By proportion, the clone carrying this T cell receptor (beta chain) is medium-sized. Amplification of TCR beta CDR3 regions used RNA transcripts. First-round RT-PCR used HTBI primers; second-round multiplex PCR followed. TCRdb re-called the multiplex PCR reads with MiXCR, one entry per CDR3 protein. The sample consists of about 16,000 distinct CDR3 sequences, 46% of them appearing once. The CDR3 contains 14 residues. V lost 6 bases, J lost 3 bases, and 11 bases lay in between. CDR1 and CDR2 from the germline V gene are ENHRY and SYGVKD. The data are from a study of Graves' ophthalmopathy and Graves' hyperthyroidism.

This TCR was recovered from a woman aged 40 to 50 with stable Graves' hyperthyroidism. The chain combines TRBV10-3 with TRBJ2-2, with D perhaps matching TRBD2 (7 bases). Sequencing was carried out using peripheral blood. The CDR3, as DNA: TGTGCCATCAGAGGGGGGGCCGACACCGGGGAGCTGTTTTTT. This encodes CAIRGGADTGELFF.